Each of the 12 T cell receptor beta chains below was sequenced from the same sample in a study of cytotoxic CD8 clonotypes in ibrutinib-treated CLL. Profiled with immunoSEQ multiplex PCR; TCRdb holds only in-frame clones, not every one. Altogether 250,000 to 350,000 clones are present, approximately 76% being singletons, with the ten largest covering around 5.3%. The material sequenced was PBMCs, taken at disease progression, from a patient treated with ibrutinib. The receptor source for this set is a human donor with chronic lymphocytic leukemia.

This sequence joins TRBV5-6 and TRBJ1-1; D uncertain. Per the germline V gene, CDR1 is SGHDT and CDR2 is YYEEEE. The V end was cut by 4 bases, the J end by 0 bases, with 10 bases between. This CDR3 region has 14 residues. The CDR3 loop reads CASSPIGLNTEAFF. DNA for the CDR3: TGTGCCAGCAGCCCTATAGGACTGAACACTGAAGCTTTCTTT.

The chain has TRBV6-5 and TRBJ2-1, with 8 positions matching TRBD2. V trimming: 4 bases; J trimming: 7 bases; junction bases outside the gene matches: 3. This CDR3 spans 13 amino acids. Germline-derived CDR1 and CDR2 are MNHEY and SVGAGI. The CDR3 region is CASSSTSVNEQFF. The CDR3 DNA reads as TGTGCCAGCAGTTCGACTAGCGTAAATGAGCAGTTCTTC.

The sample holds a few counts of this clone. V is TRBV28 and J is TRBJ1-2; 7 nucleotides agree with TRBD1. The CDR3 totals 16 residues. The V segment lost 5 bases and the J segment 5 bases; nucleotides outside the gene matches: 14. CDR1 and CDR2 from the germline V gene are MDHEN and SYDVKM. CDR3 in amino acids: CASSTSGTVALYGYTF. In DNA, the CDR3 is TGTGCCAGCAGTACCTCCGGGACAGTGGCTCTGTATGGCTACACCTTC.

The J gene is TRBJ1-5, the V gene TRBV19; D may be TRBD1 (5 bases). V was pared by 4 bases and J by 0 bases, with 25 bases between. The V gene's germline CDR1 is LNHDA and CDR2 SQIVND (reference sequence). The CDR3 totals 20 residues. Here the CDR3 DNA reads TGTGCCAGTAGTACCAAGGTGGTGGGCAGGGTTCTACATAGCAATCAGCCCCAGCATTTT. Translation gives CASSTKVVGRVLHSNQPQHF.

The V gene is TRBV11-2, the J gene TRBJ2-7; D is tentatively TRBD1 or TRBD2 (5 bases each). CDR1 is SGHAT, CDR2 FQNNGV, per germline. The CDR3 is made up of 15 amino acids. V was shortened by 2 bases and J by 0 bases, with 11 bases between the two germline ends. As DNA, the CDR3 is TGTGCCAGCAGCTTAACCGGGACCGTCTCCTACGAGCAGTACTTC. It specifies CASSLTGTVSYEQYF.

The chain has TRBV2 and TRBJ2-3, with D unclear. Trimming took off 3 bases at V and 0 bases at J, with 10 bases between the two ends. Germline loops: CDR1 SNHLY, CDR2 FYNNEI. The CDR3 extends over 15 amino acids. The CDR3 region has the DNA TGTGCCAGCAGTGATGGACCGTCTAGCACAGATACGCAGTATTTT. The encoded protein is CASSDGPSSTDTQYF.

The rearrangement joins TRBV19 to TRBJ2-1; 11 nucleotides agree with TRBD2. Germline V gives CDR1 LNHDA, CDR2 SQIVND (reference sequence). The junction had 3 bases not matched to a gene; V was cut back by 2 bases and J by 6 bases. This CDR3 contains 15 residues. The CDR3 sequence: CASSILAGGLNEQFF. CDR3 nucleotides: TGTGCCAGTAGTATATTAGCGGGGGGGCTCAATGAGCAGTTCTTC.

In its sample, this clone was seen once. V gene TRBV28 combines with J gene TRBJ1-2; D ambiguous. V lost 5 bases to trimming and J lost 4 bases, with 11 bases between them. Germline lookup yields CDR1 MDHEN and CDR2 SYDVKM. The CDR3 has 13 residues. CDR3 nucleotide sequence: TGTGCCAGCAGTCCCCGGCCAGCCTATGGCTACACCTTC. It is translated as CASSPRPAYGYTF.

The V and J genes are TRBV14 and TRBJ2-7; D might be TRBD1 (6 bases). The CDR3 sequence is 14 residues long. V was trimmed by 8 bases and J by 0 bases, leaving 14 bases between them. Germline V CDR1 and CDR2: SGHDN, FVKESK. DNA of the CDR3: TGTGCCAGCCGTACACAGGGTGTCTCCTACGAGCAGTACTTC. Translation: CASRTQGVSYEQYF.

The chain links TRBV6-4 to TRBJ1-1, with a possible D match to TRBD1 (5 bases). The ends were cut back, 8 bases at V and 5 bases at J, with 15 bases in the middle. Per the germline V gene, CDR1 is MRHNA and CDR2 is SNTAGT. This CDR3 spans 13 amino acids. The CDR3 here is CASEKRRGTEAFF. Here the CDR3 DNA reads TGTGCCAGCGAAAAAAGAAGGGGAACTGAAGCTTTCTTT.

Turning to this clone: At one end, the junction sequence differs from germline, possibly due to a read error. This chain links TRBV2 with TRBJ2-2; either TRBD1 or TRBD2 may supply D (5 bases each). The CDR3 length is 14 residues. Germline loops: CDR1 SNHLY, CDR2 FYNNEI. The CDR3 nucleotides read TGTGCCGGCAGACGGGGCCCGAACACCGGGGAGCTGTTTTTT. This translates into CAGRRGPNTGELFF. The variable domain in full, with the rest retrieved from reference TRBV2 and TRBJ2-2, is EPEVTQTPSHQVTQMGQEVILRCVPISNHLYFYWYRQILGQKVEFLVSFYNNEISEKSEIFDDQFSVERPDGSNFTLKIRSTKLEDSAMYFCAGRRGPNTGELFFGEGSRLTVL.

J is TRBJ2-1 and V is TRBV5-1, with a tentative D call TRBD1 (6 bases). V shed 1 base and J shed 4 bases, with 12 bases lying between them. The germline V gene encodes CDR1 SGHRS and CDR2 YFSETQ. The CDR3 spans 15 residues. This chain's CDR3 is CASSLLKRGYNEQFF. CDR3 DNA: TGCGCCAGCAGCTTGCTCAAAAGGGGGTACAATGAGCAGTTCTTC.